Shown below are 2 T cell receptor beta chains from a single sample sequenced in a study of identical twins. TCRdb itself ran the 5' RACE reads through MiXCR, one entry per CDR3 protein. The sample includes some 320,000 distinct CDR3 sequences, about 12% of them seen just once. The data were also submitted as part of a second study, on yellow fever vaccine responses in identical twins.

Sequenced: CD8+ T cells sorted from blood. All receptors come from a woman between 18 and 29 years old in good health.

The count of this clonotype is one. CDR3 region: CASSFNVGGGNQPQHF. The DNA of the CDR3 is TGTGCCAGCAGCTTTAATGTGGGTGGGGGCAATCAGCCCCAGCATTTT. The V gene is TRBV11-2, the J gene TRBJ1-5, with D unresolved. This CDR3 has 16 amino acids. Germline CDR1 is SGHAT and CDR2 is FQNNGV. The V end was cut by 3 bases, the J end by 2 bases, with 14 bases between.

The table lists this clonotype with a few counts. The J gene is TRBJ2-5, the V gene TRBV6-6; possibly TRBD1 for D (5 bases). CDR1 and CDR2 (germline): MNHNY, SVGAGI (reference sequence). The CDR3 length is 12 residues. V lost 5 bases, J lost 3 bases, and 7 bases lay in between. The CDR3 sequence: CASSTGEETQYF. In nucleotides, the CDR3 is TGTGCCAGCAGTACAGGAGAAGAGACCCAGTACTTC.